These 30 T cell receptor beta chains were all obtained from the same sample, sequenced in a study of STAT5B mutations in CD4+ large granular lymphocyte leukemia. Sequenced by immunoSEQ multiplex PCR; TCRdb stores in-frame clones only, minus some. In the table there are 20,000 or so clones, roughly 80% of which are singletons. The sample taken for sequencing was CD4+ T cells from blood buffy coats. The receptor set was obtained from a human donor in good health.

The rearrangement uses TRBV4-1 and TRBJ1-1; D is ambiguous. CDR1 and CDR2 (germline): MGHRA, YSYEKL. The ends were cut back, 1 base at V and 1 base at J, with 13 bases in the middle. This CDR3 has 16 residues. The chain's CDR3 is CASSQGDSGGNTEAFF. For the CDR3, the DNA is TGCGCCAGCAGCCAAGGAGACTCGGGAGGGAACACTGAAGCTTTCTTT.

The V gene is TRBV10-2, the J gene TRBJ2-3, with TRBD2 matching over 11 bases. Germline loops: CDR1 WSHSY, CDR2 SAAADI. There are 17 residues in the CDR3. The trim removed 3 bases at V and 7 bases at J, leaving 12 bases unmatched. CDR3 amino acids: CASSDFLGTSGGYTQYF. In nucleotides, the CDR3 is TGCGCCAGCAGTGACTTTCTGGGGACTAGCGGAGGTTATACGCAGTATTTT.

The chain has TRBV25-1 and TRBJ2-3, with 8 bases that match TRBD1. This CDR3 has 16 amino acids. After removal of 5 bases from V and 2 bases from J, the junction contained 9 bases not matched to a gene. CDR1 MGHDK and CDR2 SYGVNS come from the germline V gene. For the CDR3, the DNA is TGTGCCAGCAGTCTTCGGACAGGGCCTCCCACAGATACGCAGTATTTT. This codes for CASSLRTGPPTDTQYF.

The chain uses TRBV29-1 and TRBJ2-7; TRBD2 aligns across 8 bases. The CDR3 is 14 amino acids. Germline lookup yields CDR1 SQVTM and CDR2 ANQGSEA. The trim removed 4 bases at V and 2 bases at J, leaving 7 bases unmatched. CDR3 sequence reads: CSVGTSSRAYEQYF. The CDR3 DNA sequence: TGCAGCGTTGGGACTAGCAGTAGAGCCTACGAGCAGTACTTC.

The chain couples TRBV28 to TRBJ1-2; 7 nucleotides line up with TRBD1. The CDR3 totals 16 residues. CDR1 MDHEN and CDR2 SYDVKM come from the germline V gene. J lost 4 bases, V lost 2 bases, and 10 bases had no gene match. CDR3 DNA: TGTGCCAGCAGTTTAAGTCAGGGGGTATCAAGCTATGGCTACACCTTC. It codes for CASSLSQGVSSYGYTF.

This chain links TRBV5-1 with TRBJ2-1, with no clear D. The V and J ends lost 4 bases and 7 bases respectively, with 6 bases between them. This CDR3 has 11 residues. Germline lookup yields CDR1 SGHRS and CDR2 YFSETQ. Written as DNA, the CDR3 is TGCGCCAGCAGCCTGATGAATGAGCAGTTCTTC. Translated, it gives CASSLMNEQFF.

The V gene is TRBV14, the J gene TRBJ1-1, with D hard to call. The V gene's germline CDR1 is SGHDN and CDR2 FVKESK. The CDR3 is made up of 13 amino acids. Trimming took 3 bases from V and 1 from J, leaving 6 bases between them. As DNA, the CDR3 is TGTGCCAGCAGCCAGGGCGCGAACACTGAAGCTTTCTTT. This sequence encodes CASSQGANTEAFF.

This clone has only a few counts. The chain links TRBV5-1 to TRBJ1-2; 7 nucleotides line up with TRBD1. Trimming removed 2 bases from V and 5 bases from J; junction bases left unmatched: 12. CDR1 is SGHRS, CDR2 YFSETQ, per germline. The CDR3 is 16 amino acids. The CDR3 nucleotides are TGCGCCAGCAGCTTAGGAAGGGGGCCTGCCCGTTATGGCTACACCTTC. It translates to CASSLGRGPARYGYTF.

The rearrangement links TRBV10-3 to TRBJ2-3; the D gene is possibly TRBD2 (6 bases). Between the trimmed V and J ends, which lost 9 bases and 3 bases, there was a span of 13 bases. Looked up from germline, CDR1 is ENHRY and CDR2 is SYGVKD. This CDR3 comprises 13 residues. DNA of the CDR3: TGTGCCATACTCTACGGGAGTACAGATACGCAGTATTTT. This sequence encodes CAILYGSTDTQYF.

This chain uses TRBV7-9 with TRBJ2-7; possible D gene TRBD1, 5 bases. With 1 base removed from V and 2 bases from J, the gap between germline ends came to 9 bases. The CDR3 totals 14 residues. CDR1 and CDR2 (germline): SEHNR, FQNEAQ (reference sequence). The CDR3 DNA follows: TGTGCCAGCAGCTTAGAGGGGTTAGCCTACGAGCAGTACTTC. This gives the protein CASSLEGLAYEQYF. The entire variable domain, with the rest obtained from reference TRBV7-9 and TRBJ2-7, is as follows: DTGVSQNPRHKITKRGQNVTFRCDPISEHNRLYWYRQTLGQGPEFLTYFQNEAQLEKSRLLSDRFSAERPKGSFSTLEIQRTEQGDSAMYLCASSLEGLAYEQYFGPGTRLTVT.

In this sample, this clone turned up a few times. The gene calls are TRBV2 and TRBJ1-2; D not certain. V was cut by 4 bases and J by 2 bases, with 5 bases left in between. There are 12 residues in the CDR3. Germline V gene sequence: CDR1 SNHLY, CDR2 FYNNEI. This CDR3 is CASSGENYGYTF. CDR3 sequence (DNA): TGTGCCAGCAGTGGAGAGAACTATGGCTACACCTTC.

The rearrangement joins TRBV28 to TRBJ1-3; D call uncertain. The CDR3 has 16 residues. The V gene lost 4 bases and the J gene lost 0 bases, with 13 bases spanning the gap. Germline values: CDR1 MDHEN, CDR2 SYDVKM. In nucleotides, the CDR3 is TGTGCCAGCAGTTCATCCTCGAGACCCTCTGGAAACACCATATATTTT. Translating it yields CASSSSSRPSGNTIYF.

This clone was observed a few times. V usage is TRBV6-5 and J usage is TRBJ2-2; 8 bases are shared with TRBD1. CDR3 length: 16 residues. V was pared by 0 bases and J by 9 bases, with 9 bases of the junction left unmatched. From germline, CDR1 is MNHEY and CDR2 SVGAGI. The CDR3 bases are TGTGCCAGCAGTTACTCGACCGGGGACAGGTTGCGGGAGCTGTTTTTT. Protein sequence: CASSYSTGDRLRELFF.

V gene TRBV19 combines with J gene TRBJ2-1; 8 bases are shared with TRBD2. CDR1 is LNHDA and CDR2 is SQIVND in the germline V gene (reference sequence). The CDR3 has 14 amino acids. V was pared by 7 bases and J by 8 bases, with 10 bases of the junction left unmatched. CDR3 sequence reads: CASIPRGRRDEQFF. Written as DNA, the CDR3 is TGTGCCAGTATACCCCGCGGGAGGAGGGATGAGCAGTTCTTC.

The chain has TRBV5-4 and TRBJ2-7; TRBD2 aligns across 8 bases. The junction had 8 bases not matched to a gene; V was cut back by 2 bases and J by 4 bases. The CDR3 has 15 amino acids. Germline CDR1 and CDR2: SGHNT and YYREEE (reference sequence). The CDR3 nucleotides are TGTGCCAGCAGCTTTGGGGTTAGCGGGACGTACGAGCAGTACTTC. Encoded protein: CASSFGVSGTYEQYF.

This sequence joins TRBV7-8 and TRBJ1-1, with TRBD1 as a possible D gene (5 bases). V was shortened by 7 bases and J by 2 bases, with 17 bases between the two germline ends. The germline V gene has CDR1 SGHVS and CDR2 FQNEAQ. The CDR3 is 15 residues long. CDR3 sequence (DNA): TGTGCCAGCACCCCCCTCCGGGGCGGCAACACTGAAGCTTTCTTT. This sequence encodes CASTPLRGGNTEAFF. The variable domain in full, with the rest retrieved from reference TRBV7-8 and TRBJ1-1, is GAGVSQSPRYKVAKRGQDVALRCDPISGHVSLFWYQQALGQGPEFLTYFQNEAQLDKSGLPSDRFFAERPEGSVSTLKIQRTQQEDSAVYLCASTPLRGGNTEAFFGQGTRLTVV.

The chain uses TRBV7-8 and TRBJ1-5; D is unclear. V was trimmed by 7 bases and J by 4 bases, leaving 11 bases between them. The CDR3 covers 13 residues. Germline CDR1 and CDR2: SGHVS and FQNEAQ. The CDR3 DNA reads as TGTGCCAGCACCCTGTCCCTTAATCAGCCCCAGCATTTT. It encodes CASTLSLNQPQHF.

This chain connects TRBV5-1 to TRBJ2-5, with a possible D match to TRBD1 (6 bases). This CDR3 contains 14 residues. Germline CDR1 SGHRS, CDR2 YFSETQ. V was cut by 0 bases and J by 2 bases, with 8 bases left in between. The CDR3 DNA sequence: TGCGCCAGCAGCTTGGGGACAGCACAAGAGACCCAGTACTTC. This translates into CASSLGTAQETQYF.

This chain connects TRBV19 to TRBJ1-3; D might be TRBD1 (6 bases). The germline CDR1 and CDR2 sequences are LNHDA and SQIVND (reference sequence). This CDR3 is 14 amino acids long. V lost 5 bases and J 4 bases, leaving 12 bases between the germline ends. Written as DNA, the CDR3 is TGTGCCAGTAGTTCGGGGACACTCGGAAACACCATATATTTT. Residues: CASSSGTLGNTIYF.

V is TRBV18 and J is TRBJ2-7; a possible D gene is TRBD2 (7 bases). V lost 2 bases and J lost 4, with 15 bases in between. CDR1 and CDR2 (germline): KGHSH, LQKENI. The CDR3 spans 15 residues. The CDR3 reads CASSPSLGGLYEQYF. DNA of the CDR3: TGTGCCAGCTCACCAAGTTTGGGGGGGCTATACGAGCAGTACTTC.

This chain links TRBV7-9 with TRBJ1-3, with D possibly being TRBD1 (6 bases). CDR3 length: 17 residues. Trimming stripped 5 bases from V and 0 bases from J, with 17 bases between. Germline lookup yields CDR1 SEHNR and CDR2 FQNEAQ (reference sequence). CDR3 DNA sequence: TGTGCCAGCAGCCCCGGGACACCCAGAGTCTCTGGAAACACCATATATTTT. Translation gives CASSPGTPRVSGNTIYF.

The gene calls are TRBV6-5 and TRBJ2-7; 11 bases map to TRBD2. Germline V CDR1 and CDR2: MNHEY, SVGAGI. CDR3 length: 14 residues. With V trimmed by 6 bases and J by 4 bases, 5 bases remained unmatched. The CDR3 DNA reads TGTGCCAGCAGGGCGGGACTAGCGGAGTACGAGCAGTACTTC. Translated, it gives CASRAGLAEYEQYF.

CDR3: CASSNDRGPLHF. The CDR3 region has the DNA TGTGCCAGCAGCAACGACAGGGGACCCCTCCACTTT. The chain is built from TRBV7-2 and TRBJ1-6; 8 nucleotides agree with TRBD1. Germline CDR1 SGHTA, CDR2 FQGNSA. J gave up 12 bases and V 5 bases, and 3 bases lay outside the gene matches. The CDR3 is made up of 12 amino acids.

The chain is built from TRBV29-1 and TRBJ1-1; 9 nucleotides align to TRBD1. J was trimmed by 0 bases and V by 5 bases; bases with no gene match: 4. Germline lookup yields CDR1 SQVTM and CDR2 ANQGSEA. This CDR3 spans 14 amino acids. The CDR3 spells CSVRQGGMNTEAFF. For the CDR3, the DNA is TGCAGCGTTAGACAGGGGGGTATGAACACTGAAGCTTTCTTT.

The chain couples TRBV2 to TRBJ1-2, with 7 nucleotides matching TRBD1. CDR3 length: 13 residues. Unmatched junction bases numbered 5, after V lost 2 bases and J lost 8 bases. Per germline, CDR1 SNHLY and CDR2 FYNNEI. The CDR3 nucleotides are TGTGCCAGCAGTGAACAGGGGGGTCGCGGCTACACCTTC. Protein sequence: CASSEQGGRGYTF.

The chain couples TRBV6-5 to TRBJ1-2; possible D gene TRBD1, 6 bases. Germline loops: CDR1 MNHEY, CDR2 SVGAGI. Trimming took 2 bases from V and 5 from J, leaving 9 bases between them. CDR3 length: 13 residues. The CDR3 reads CASSYGDKYGYTF. The CDR3 coding sequence is TGTGCCAGCAGTTACGGGGACAAGTATGGCTACACCTTC.

DNA for the CDR3: TGCGCCAGCAGCCTAAAGGTCCTAGCGGGAGGGACCTACGAGCAGTACTTC. This codes for CASSLKVLAGGTYEQYF. V and J are TRBV4-1 and TRBJ2-5; TRBD2 matches at 12 bases. Judging by the DNA end, TRBJ2-7 fits better; the J call may be wrong. This CDR3 has 17 residues. Germline CDR1 reads MGHRA; CDR2 reads YSYEKL.

V and J are TRBV15 and TRBJ2-1, with D perhaps assigned TRBD1 or TRBD2 (5 bases each). This CDR3 has 16 residues. Germline CDR1 LNHNV, CDR2 YYDKDF (reference sequence). V lost 8 bases and J lost 6, with 23 bases in between. Here the CDR3 DNA reads TGTGCCACCGGTCCTAGCAGGGACGTTTGGGGCAATGAGCAGTTCTTC. It encodes CATGPSRDVWGNEQFF.

This clone came up a few times. The chain recombines TRBV5-1 with TRBJ2-2; D is undetermined. Trimming took off 3 bases at V and 4 bases at J, with 10 bases between the two ends. The CDR3 sequence is 14 residues long. Germline V gene data show CDR1 as SGHRS and CDR2 as YFSETQ. Written as DNA, the CDR3 is TGCGCCAGCAGCTCTGGACCGACCACCGGGGAGCTGTTTTTT. Its translation: CASSSGPTTGELFF.

The V and J genes are TRBV5-5 and TRBJ2-3; the match to TRBD2 covers 9 bases. The CDR3 length is 15 residues. CDR1 and CDR2 from the germline V gene are SGHKS and YYEKEE (reference sequence). V shed 3 bases, J shed 2 bases, and the junction held 4 bases outside the gene matches. The CDR3 DNA reads as TGTGCCAGCAGCTCAAGCGGGAGGCCCACAGATACGCAGTATTTT. This sequence encodes CASSSSGRPTDTQYF.